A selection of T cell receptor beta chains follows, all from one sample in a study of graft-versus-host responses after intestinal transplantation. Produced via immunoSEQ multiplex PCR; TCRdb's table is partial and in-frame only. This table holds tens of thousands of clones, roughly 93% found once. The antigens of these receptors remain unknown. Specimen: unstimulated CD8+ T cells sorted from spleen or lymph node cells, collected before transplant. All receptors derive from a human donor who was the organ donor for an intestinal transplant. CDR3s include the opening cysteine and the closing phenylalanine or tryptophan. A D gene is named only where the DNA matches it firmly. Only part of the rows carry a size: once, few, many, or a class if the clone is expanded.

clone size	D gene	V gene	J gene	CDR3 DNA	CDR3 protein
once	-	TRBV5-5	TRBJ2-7	TGTGCCAGCAGCTTGTCCCGAAGCGGATCCATTCTCTACGAGCAGTACTTC	CASSLSRSGSILYEQYF
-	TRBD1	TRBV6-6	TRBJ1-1	TGTGCCACCTACCAGGGGGGAACTGAAGCTTTCTTT	CATYQGGTEAFF
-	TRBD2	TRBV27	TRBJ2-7	TGTGCCAGCAGTCCTTTGACTAGCGGGAGGTTCGAGCAGTACTTC	CASSPLTSGRFEQYF
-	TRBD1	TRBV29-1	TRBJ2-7	TGCAGCGTTGGAGAGACAGGGTCCTACGAGCAGTACTTC	CSVGETGSYEQYF
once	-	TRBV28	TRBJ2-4	TGTGCCAGCAGTCCTAGGGTTCGGGGAAACATTCAGTACTTC	CASSPRVRGNIQYF
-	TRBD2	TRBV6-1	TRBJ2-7	TGTGCCAGCAGTGACCCCTCTGGACTAGCGGGGATAGGGACCTACGAGCAGTACTTC	CASSDPSGLAGIGTYEQYF
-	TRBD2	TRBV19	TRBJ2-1	TGTGCCAGTAGTATGTGGGCTAGCGGGGGGGCCCTCTACAATGAGCAGTTCTTC	CASSMWASGGALYNEQFF
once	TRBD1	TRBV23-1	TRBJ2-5	TGCGCCAGCAGTCAGAGGGGGACAGGAGCTCGGGAAGAGACCCAGTACTTC	CASSQRGTGAREETQYF
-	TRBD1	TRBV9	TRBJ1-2	TGTGCCAGCAGCGTGTCGTCAGGGGGCAAAGGCTACACCTTC	CASSVSSGGKGYTF
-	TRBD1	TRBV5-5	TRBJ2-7	TGTGCCAGCAGCTTGTCGGGGACAGGCTACGAGCAGTACTTC	CASSLSGTGYEQYF
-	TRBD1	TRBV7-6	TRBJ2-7	TGTGCCAGCAGCCCCGGGACAGGCCCATACGAGCAGTACTTC	CASSPGTGPYEQYF
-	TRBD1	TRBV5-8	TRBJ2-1	TGTGCCAGCAGCAATGAAGGACAGGGGCCTTACAATGAGCAGTTCTTC	CASSNEGQGPYNEQFF
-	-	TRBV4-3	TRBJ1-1	TGCGCCAGCAGCCAAGAAAGTTCGCGCGGGAACACTGAAGCTTTCTTT	CASSQESSRGNTEAFF
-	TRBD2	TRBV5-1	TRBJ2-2	TGCGCCAGCAGCTTCCTCCGCGGGGGGGGCCCCGGGGAGCTGTTTTTT	CASSFLRGGGPGELFF
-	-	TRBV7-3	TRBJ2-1	TGTGCCAGCAGCTTATACGGCGGGTGGACCGAGCAGTTCTTC	CASSLYGGWTEQFF
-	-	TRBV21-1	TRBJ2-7	TGTGCCAGCAGCTCCCAGGGGAACCCCAGGGGACTAGCGGGTCTGGAGTACTTC	CASSSQGNPRGLAGLEYF
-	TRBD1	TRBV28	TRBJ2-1	TGTGCCAGCACTTGGGACAGGGACGACTACAATGAGCAGTTCTTC	CASTWDRDDYNEQFF
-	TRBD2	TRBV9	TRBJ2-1	TGTGCCAGCAGCGTAGCTCGTCTAGCGGGAGGGAGTGAGCAGTTCTTC	CASSVARLAGGSEQFF
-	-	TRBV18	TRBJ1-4	TGTGCCAGCTCCAAAGTCGGGGGGCCTGGTGAAAAACTGTTTTTT	CASSKVGGPGEKLFF
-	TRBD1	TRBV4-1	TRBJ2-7	TGCGCCAGCAGCCAAGGCCCGGGACAGTCCTCCTACGAGCAGTACTTC	CASSQGPGQSSYEQYF
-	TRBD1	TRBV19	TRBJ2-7	TGTGCCAGTAGTATCCGGGACAGGGGGTTCTCCTACGAGCAGTACTTC	CASSIRDRGFSYEQYF
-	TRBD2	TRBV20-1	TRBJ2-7	TGCAGTGCTAGAACTAGCGCCGAGCAGTACTTC	CSARTSAEQYF
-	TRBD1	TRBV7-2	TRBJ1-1	TGTGCCAGCAGCGGGGGACAGGACCTGAACACTGAAGCTTTCTTT	CASSGGQDLNTEAFF
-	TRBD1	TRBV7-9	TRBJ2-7	TGTGCCAGCAGCACCGGGACAGGGACCTACGAGCAGTACTTC	CASSTGTGTYEQYF